This T cell receptor (beta chain) emerged from a study of technical replicates of blood from a handful of donors. Sequenced by immunoSEQ multiplex PCR; TCRdb stores in-frame clones only, minus some. Altogether 65,000 to 90,000 clones are present, just over 90% being singletons, with the ten largest covering 0.25% to 0.3%. Trimming at V came to 3 bases and at J to 0 bases, leaving 3 bases not matched to a gene. Germline lookup yields CDR1 MGHRA and CDR2 YSYEKL. The CDR3 totals 15 residues. Remarks on this clone: This sample includes further DNA sequences coding for the same CDR3.

The chain carries TRBV4-1 and TRBJ2-7; 9 bases are shared with TRBD1. This receptor was identified in a human donor in good health. What was sequenced was T cells isolated from PBMCs. The CDR3: CASSQGTGSSYEQYF. CDR3 coding DNA: TGCGCCAGCAGCCAGGGGACAGGGAGCTCCTACGAGCAGTACTTC.